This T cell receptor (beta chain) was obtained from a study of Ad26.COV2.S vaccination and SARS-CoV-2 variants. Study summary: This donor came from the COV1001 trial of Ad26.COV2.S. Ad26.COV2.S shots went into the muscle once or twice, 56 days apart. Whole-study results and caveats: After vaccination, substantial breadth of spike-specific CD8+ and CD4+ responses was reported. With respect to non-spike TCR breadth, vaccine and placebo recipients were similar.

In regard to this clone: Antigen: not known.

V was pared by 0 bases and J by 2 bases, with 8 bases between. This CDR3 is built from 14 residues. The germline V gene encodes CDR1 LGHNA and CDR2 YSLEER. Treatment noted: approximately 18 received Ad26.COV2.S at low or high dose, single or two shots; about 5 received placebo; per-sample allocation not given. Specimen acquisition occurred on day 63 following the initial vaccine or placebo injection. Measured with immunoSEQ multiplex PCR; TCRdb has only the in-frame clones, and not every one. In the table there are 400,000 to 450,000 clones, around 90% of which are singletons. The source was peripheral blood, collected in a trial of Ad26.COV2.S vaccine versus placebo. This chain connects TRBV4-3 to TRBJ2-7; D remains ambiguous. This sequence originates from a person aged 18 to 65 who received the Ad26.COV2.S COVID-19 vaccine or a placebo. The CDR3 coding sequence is TGCGCCAGCAGCCAAGAGGCAGGAGCCTACGAGCAGTACTTC. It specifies CASSQEAGAYEQYF.